Presented here are 17 T cell receptor beta chains from one specimen sequenced in a study of blood T cell repertoires in COVID-19. The assay was immunoSEQ multiplex PCR, and TCRdb's table has in-frame clones only and misses some. This sample has about 280,000 clones, with around 87% found just once. The source material was peripheral blood. Every receptor here comes from a woman in her 30s who had recovered from COVID-19.

V gene TRBV3-1 (or the pseudogene TRBV3-2) combines with J gene TRBJ1-3, with TRBD1 identical over 8 bases. The ends lost 8 bases at V and 8 bases at J; junction bases unmatched: 5. Germline assignment: CDR1 LGHDT and CDR2 YNNKEL (reference sequence). CDR3 size: 12 residues. The CDR3 coding sequence is TGTGCCAGCCGAACAGGGGGACACACCATATATTTT. It is translated as CASRTGGHTIYF.

The rearrangement uses TRBV14 and TRBJ2-5, with 8 bases that match TRBD2. The CDR3 is 14 residues long. V gave up 8 bases and J gave up 0 bases; unmatched junction bases: 5. The germline V gene has CDR1 SGHDN and CDR2 FVKESK. Here the CDR3 reads CASALLADQETQYF. CDR3 sequence (DNA): TGTGCCAGCGCCCTACTAGCGGACCAAGAGACCCAGTACTTC.

J is TRBJ2-5 and V is TRBV28, with D maybe TRBD2 (5 bases). The V gene's germline CDR1 is MDHEN and CDR2 SYDVKM. This CDR3 region has 15 residues. Trimming took off 3 bases at V and 5 bases at J, with 16 bases between the two ends. CDR3 loop: CASSFQRAMGETQYF. The CDR3 DNA is TGTGCCAGCAGTTTTCAGAGGGCGATGGGGGAGACCCAGTACTTC. Combining the CDR3 with reference TRBV28 and TRBJ2-5 gives the whole variable domain DVKVTQSSRYLVKRTGEKVFLECVQDMDHENMFWYRQDPGLGLRLIYFSYDVKMKEKGDIPEGYSVSREKKERFSLILESASTNQTSMYLCASSFQRAMGETQYFGPGTRLLVL.

The count of this clone is one. The chain is built from TRBV15 and TRBJ2-3, with TRBD1 matching 8 bases. The J segment lost 2 bases and the V segment lost 1 base, leaving 2 bases of the junction unmatched. The CDR3 consists of 15 residues. Germline V lookup: CDR1 LNHNV, CDR2 YYDKDF (reference sequence). The CDR3 loop reads CATSRGQGFTDTQYF. The CDR3 DNA sequence: TGTGCCACCAGCAGAGGACAGGGGTTCACAGATACGCAGTATTTT.

This clone was picked up one time. This chain links TRBV19 with TRBJ1-6; weak D call: TRBD1 (6 bases). This CDR3 has 16 residues. CDR1 and CDR2 (germline): LNHDA, SQIVND (reference sequence). Trimming cost V 5 bases and J 4 bases, with 15 bases left between them. The CDR3 region has the DNA TGTGCCAGTAGTGGCGGACAGTGGTCATATAATTCACCCCTCCACTTT. It is translated as CASSGGQWSYNSPLHF.

In this sample, this clone turned up many times. This chain uses TRBV10-3 with TRBJ1-5; 7 bases are shared with TRBD1. CDR3 length equals 15 residues. CDR1 is ENHRY, CDR2 SYGVKD, per germline. Trimming removed 3 bases from V and 3 bases from J; junction bases left unmatched: 5. The DNA for the CDR3 is TGTGCCATCAGTGAACAGGGACAGCACAATCAGCCCCAGCATTTT. As protein: CAISEQGQHNQPQHF.

This clone was seen once. The germline gene is not matched at one end of the junction; a read error may be the cause. The genes are TRBV5-6 and TRBJ1-6, with 12 positions matching TRBD1. CDR1 is SGHDT and CDR2 is YYEEEE in the germline V gene. The CDR3 length is 12 residues. The CDR3 reads CASSLGPGTGGF. CDR3 DNA: TGTGCCAGCAGCTTGGGGCCCGGGACAGGGGGCTTC.

The rearrangement joins TRBV20-1 to TRBJ1-1; D gene ambiguous. The CDR3 is 11 amino acids. Germline loops: CDR1 DFQATT, CDR2 SNEGSKA (reference sequence). Trimming stripped 6 bases from V and 0 bases from J, with 5 bases between. The CDR3 loop reads CSAELNTEAFF. CDR3 nucleotide sequence: TGCAGTGCAGAGTTGAACACTGAAGCTTTCTTT.

In DNA, the CDR3 is TGTGCCAGCAGGGCGGGGGGGGAATTCTACGAGCAGTACTTC. Its translation: CASRAGGEFYEQYF. The gene calls are TRBV6-6 and TRBJ2-7, with 9 bases that match TRBD2. Unmatched junction bases numbered 6, after V lost 6 bases and J lost 3 bases. Germline assignment: CDR1 MNHNY and CDR2 SVGAGI (reference sequence). The CDR3 consists of 14 residues.

This chain joins TRBV19 and TRBJ2-2, with TRBD1 matching 11 bases. With 4 bases clipped from V and 4 bases from J, the junction kept 5 bases outside the gene matches. Germline V gene lookup returns CDR1 LNHDA and CDR2 SQIVND (reference sequence). The CDR3 length is 16 residues. This CDR3 is CASSKWTGGGTGELFF. The CDR3 region has the DNA TGTGCCAGTAGTAAATGGACAGGGGGCGGCACCGGGGAGCTGTTTTTT.

Only one count was recorded for this clone. The chain combines TRBV11-2 with TRBJ1-5, with TRBD1 matching over 8 bases. Germline V gives CDR1 SGHAT, CDR2 FQNNGV. This CDR3 region has 14 residues. V lost 5 bases, J lost 6 bases, and 6 bases stayed unmatched. The CDR3 DNA reads TGTGCCAGCAGCCCAGGACAGGGCGGTCAGCCCCAGCATTTT. Encoded protein: CASSPGQGGQPQHF.

The V gene is TRBV6-6, the J gene TRBJ2-5; the D gene is possibly TRBD1 (5 bases). Trimming left V 0 bases short and J 2 bases short, with 7 bases between. Germline lookup yields CDR1 MNHNY and CDR2 SVGAGI (reference sequence). This CDR3 contains 14 residues. The CDR3 loop is CASSYSTAQETQYF. The CDR3 coding sequence is TGTGCCAGCAGTTACTCGACAGCTCAAGAGACCCAGTACTTC.

V and J are TRBV19 and TRBJ1-1, with D maybe TRBD1 (5 bases). Germline CDR1 reads LNHDA; CDR2 reads SQIVND (reference sequence). V was cut by 7 bases and J by 4 bases, with 10 bases left in between. The CDR3 has 12 residues. This CDR3 reads CASKTGGTEAFF. The CDR3 DNA sequence: TGTGCCAGTAAAACAGGCGGCACTGAAGCTTTCTTT.

This clone was counted only a few times. The chain employs TRBV10-3 and TRBJ2-1; 12 nucleotides match TRBD2. Trimming at V came to 9 bases and at J to 7 bases, leaving 10 bases not matched to a gene. CDR1 is ENHRY and CDR2 is SYGVKD in the germline V gene. The CDR3 has 15 residues. The CDR3 sequence: CAIRSSGGGWNEQFF. The CDR3 DNA follows: TGTGCCATTCGCTCTAGCGGGGGGGGCTGGAATGAGCAGTTCTTC.

The chain recombines TRBV29-1 with TRBJ1-1; D not certain. Germline CDR1 reads SQVTM; CDR2 reads ANQGSEA. Trimming pared 2 bases from V and 1 base from J, leaving 5 bases between. The CDR3 consists of 12 residues. The CDR3 region has the DNA TGCAGCGTTGAATTGGCGAACACTGAAGCTTTCTTT. Translated, it gives CSVELANTEAFF.

With regard to this clone: This sample also contains other DNA sequences that code for the same CDR3. The chain carries TRBV5-1 and TRBJ2-5; D possibly corresponds to TRBD1 (7 bases). V was pared by 0 bases and J by 4 bases, with 16 bases between. The germline V gene encodes CDR1 SGHRS and CDR2 YFSETQ. The CDR3 is 16 residues long. The CDR3 sequence: CASSLGLAGGGETQYF. As DNA, the CDR3 is TGCGCCAGCAGCTTGGGGTTGGCAGGGGGAGGAGAGACCCAGTACTTC.

The rearrangement joins TRBV5-4 to TRBJ1-1, with D perhaps matching TRBD1 (6 bases). V was shortened by 3 bases and J by 4 bases, with 16 bases between the two germline ends. Looked up from germline, CDR1 is SGHNT and CDR2 is YYREEE (reference sequence). There are 15 residues in the CDR3. CDR3 nucleotides: TGTGCCAGCAGCTCGACCGACAGGAGGTCCACTGAAGCTTTCTTT. Translation gives CASSSTDRRSTEAFF.